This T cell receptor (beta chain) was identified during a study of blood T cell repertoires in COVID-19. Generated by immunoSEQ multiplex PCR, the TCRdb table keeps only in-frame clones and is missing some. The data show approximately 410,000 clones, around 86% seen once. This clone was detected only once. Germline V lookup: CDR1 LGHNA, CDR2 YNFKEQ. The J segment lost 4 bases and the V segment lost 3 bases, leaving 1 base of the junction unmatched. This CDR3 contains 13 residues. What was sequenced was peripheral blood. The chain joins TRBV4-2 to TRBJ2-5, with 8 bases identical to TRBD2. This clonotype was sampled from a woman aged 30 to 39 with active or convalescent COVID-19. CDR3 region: CASSQTSAETQYF. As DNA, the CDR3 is TGTGCCAGCAGCCAGACTAGCGCAGAGACCCAGTACTTC.